Here is one T cell receptor beta chain with its context. The data are from a study of high-grade serous ovarian cancer treatment subgroups. Assay used: immunoSEQ multiplex PCR; TCRdb lists only in-frame clones, some missing. The table lists about 36,000 clones, around three quarters of them singletons. Tumor samples were obtained before definitive surgery or chemotherapy. This CDR3 is 14 amino acids long. Germline V CDR1 and CDR2: SGHTA, FQGTGA. V was shortened by 2 bases and J by 4 bases, with 11 bases between the two germline ends. Sequenced sample: tumor tissue. This clonotype originated in a human donor with high-grade serous ovarian cancer. The chain has TRBV7-3 and TRBJ1-1; TRBD1 might be the D (5 bases). The CDR3 region has the DNA TGTGCCAGCAGCTTAGAGGGGTTTGGCACTGAAGCTTTCTTT. As protein: CASSLEGFGTEAFF.